This T cell receptor (beta chain) was recorded in a study of T-cell reconstitution after alpha-beta-depleted transplantation in children. This clonotype was observed many times. What it binds is not known. Findings and caveats of the study: The authors attributed T-cell counts and diversity one year after transplant mostly to newly produced T cells.

Preparation of the TCRbeta library used unique molecular identifiers. Using its own MiXCR run on the PCR reads, TCRdb lists one record per CDR3 protein. The sample consists of over 150,000 distinct CDR3 sequences, 8.5% to 14% of them appearing once. CDR3 length equals 11 residues. Germline V gives CDR1 DFQATT, CDR2 SNEGSKA (reference sequence). V was shortened by 6 bases and J by 9 bases, with 9 bases between the two germline ends. V gene TRBV20-1 combines with J gene TRBJ1-6; D is unclear. Sequences were derived from PBMCs, sampled before TCRalphabeta/CD19-depleted stem cell transplant. The source of this sequence is a boy younger than 10 with acute myeloid leukemia, due to receive a stem cell transplant. The CDR3 bases are TGCAGTGCCTCCCCTAGTTCACCCCTCCACTTT. Amino acids: CSASPSSPLHF.